Each of the 9 T cell receptor beta chains below was sequenced from the same sample in a study of shared clonotypes between healthy human individuals (dated by TCRdb to the early 2020s). Libraries were built with the immunoSEQ multiplex PCR assay. TCRdb carries this immuneACCESS record with in-frame sequences only. Its versions omit some clonotypes, under half of them owing to an unresolved V gene in the studies checked, with the rest unexplained. The sample table contains roughly 760,000 clones; only one count was recorded for 74% of them. Of the sample, 1.5% to 2% is held by the ten largest clones. Sequencing used memory CD4+ T cells sorted from blood. In light of the paper, this sample's cell subset or site label describes: CD45RA-negative fraction. Every receptor here comes from a woman aged 25-40 years in good health.

The chain links TRBV7-9 to TRBJ1-2; possibly TRBD1 for D (5 bases). This CDR3 has 16 residues. V was clipped by 5 bases and J by 7 bases, with 23 bases between them. Per the germline V gene, CDR1 is SEHNR and CDR2 is FQNEAQ (reference sequence). This chain's CDR3 is CASSASGRQWGPGYTF. The CDR3 bases are TGTGCCAGCAGCGCTAGCGGTAGACAGTGGGGCCCTGGCTACACCTTC.

This chain joins TRBV5-1 and TRBJ2-6; 11 positions agree with TRBD1. The trim removed 4 bases at V and 0 bases at J, leaving 6 bases unmatched. CDR1 is SGHRS, CDR2 YFSETQ, per germline. The CDR3 sequence is 18 residues long. CDR3 amino acids: CASSPRTGGTSGANVLTF. The DNA for the CDR3 is TGCGCCAGCAGCCCAAGGACAGGGGGCACCTCTGGGGCCAACGTCCTGACTTTC.

This clone was recorded a few times. The genes are TRBV28 and TRBJ1-1; TRBD1 might be the D (6 bases). The CDR3 sequence is 12 residues long. Trimming stripped 7 bases from V and 3 bases from J, with 9 bases between. Per germline, CDR1 MDHEN and CDR2 SYDVKM. The chain's CDR3 is CASTGVHTEAFF. For the CDR3, the DNA is TGTGCCAGCACAGGGGTTCACACTGAAGCTTTCTTT.

This clone was seen more than once but under ten times. The genes are TRBV5-1 and TRBJ1-1; 7 bases fit TRBD1. The V gene's germline CDR1 is SGHRS and CDR2 YFSETQ. Trimming removed 4 bases from V and 0 bases from J; junction bases left unmatched: 21. CDR3 size: 20 residues. The CDR3 DNA reads TGCGCCAGCAGCCTACACCCACCTACAGGGGATCTGACTTTGAACACTGAAGCTTTCTTT. Protein sequence: CASSLHPPTGDLTLNTEAFF.

J is TRBJ1-2 and V is TRBV15; D remains unclear. Per germline, CDR1 LNHNV and CDR2 YYDKDF (reference sequence). Trimming took off 0 bases at V and 4 bases at J, with 9 bases between the two ends. This CDR3 has 14 residues. The chain's CDR3 is CATSRDGEAYGYTF. CDR3 DNA sequence: TGTGCCACCAGCAGAGATGGGGAGGCCTATGGCTACACCTTC.

This clone was recorded only once. The chain couples TRBV11-2 to TRBJ2-2, with 11 bases matching TRBD2. The CDR3 totals 17 residues. With V trimmed by 5 bases and J by 1 base, 6 bases remained unmatched. Germline CDR1 and CDR2: SGHAT and FQNNGV. Here the CDR3 DNA reads TGTGCCAGCAGCCCGTCCGGGACTAGCGGGAACACCGGGGAGCTGTTTTTT. This translates into CASSPSGTSGNTGELFF. The entire variable domain, with the rest obtained from reference TRBV11-2 and TRBJ2-2, is as follows: EAGVAQSPRYKIIEKRQSVAFWCNPISGHATLYWYQQILGQGPKLLIQFQNNGVVDDSQLPKDRFSAERLKGVDSTLKIQPAKLEDSAVYLCASSPSGTSGNTGELFFGEGSRLTVL.

V usage is TRBV6-5 and J usage is TRBJ2-7; D might be TRBD1 or TRBD2, each matching 7 bases. The CDR3 is 15 residues long. Germline V lookup: CDR1 MNHEY, CDR2 SVGAGI. Trimming left V 6 bases short and J 0 bases short, with 15 bases between. The CDR3 bases are TGTGCCAGCAGGGGAGGGGACAGCAACTCCTACGAGCAGTACTTC. Translation gives CASRGGDSNSYEQYF.

About this clone itself: Distinct nucleotide sequences in the sample also encode this CDR3. The J gene is TRBJ2-5, the V gene TRBV2; no reliable D call. V lost 2 bases to trimming and J lost 5 bases, with 3 bases between them. Looked up from germline, CDR1 is SNHLY and CDR2 is FYNNEI. CDR3 size: 11 residues. DNA for the CDR3: TGTGCCAGCAGTGAATTGGAGACCCAGTACTTC. The encoded protein is CASSELETQYF.

This chain connects TRBV5-4 to TRBJ1-2, with 8 nucleotides matching TRBD1. V was pared by 4 bases and J by 8 bases, with 7 bases of the junction left unmatched. Germline V gene sequence: CDR1 SGHNT, CDR2 YYREEE (reference sequence). The CDR3 totals 13 residues. Here the CDR3 DNA reads TGTGCCAGCAGCACCTGGACAGGGAACGGCTACACCTTC. The encoded protein is CASSTWTGNGYTF.